These 12 T cell receptor beta chains were sequenced from one sample in a study of T cells in Graves' hyperthyroidism and ophthalmopathy. TCR beta CDR3 regions were amplified from RNA. First-round RT-PCR with HTBI primers amplified the TCR CDR3 region. TCRdb used MiXCR to reprocess the multiplex PCR reads, holding one entry per CDR3 protein. The data hold around 280,000 distinct CDR3 sequences, with roughly 15% observed a single time. The material sequenced was blood. The receptors stem from a woman aged 40 to 50 with Graves' hyperthyroidism.

V and J are TRBV10-1 and TRBJ2-1; D is undetermined. V was cut by 5 bases and J by 9 bases, with 8 bases left in between. Germline V CDR1 and CDR2: WNHNN, SYGVQD (reference sequence). The CDR3 loop spans 11 amino acids. CDR3 residues: CASSLHGEQFF. The CDR3 DNA sequence: TGCGCCAGCAGTTTACACGGTGAGCAGTTCTTC.

In its sample, this clonotype was seen many times. The V gene is TRBV24-1, the J gene TRBJ1-5; TRBD1 is a possible D gene (6 bases). Germline CDR1 and CDR2: KGHDR and SFDVKD. V lost 4 bases and J lost 8, with 11 bases in between. The length of the CDR3 is 13 residues. The CDR3 loop is CATSENRVKPQHF. The CDR3 DNA follows: TGTGCCACCAGTGAAAACAGGGTAAAGCCCCAGCATTTT.

In its sample, this clonotype was seen many times. The chain carries TRBV12-5 and TRBJ2-2; 11 nucleotides line up with TRBD2. Looked up from germline, CDR1 is LGHNT and CDR2 is FRNRAP. J lost 5 bases, V lost 3 bases, and 8 bases had no gene match. This CDR3 contains 17 residues. CDR3 DNA sequence: TGTGCTAGTGGTTTCCCTAGCGGGAGGCATAGGACCGGGGAGCTGTTTTTT. Its protein is CASGFPSGRHRTGELFF. The variable domain in full, completed from reference TRBV12-5 and TRBJ2-2, reads DARVTQTPRHKVTEMGQEVTMRCQPILGHNTVFWYRQTMMQGLELLAYFRNRAPLDDSGMPKDRFSAEMPDATLATLKIQPSEPRDSAVYFCASGFPSGRHRTGELFFGEGSRLTVL.

At least ten counts were recorded for this clonotype. This chain joins TRBV28 and TRBJ1-1; D is possibly TRBD1 (5 bases). The germline V and J ends were trimmed by 5 bases and 4 bases, with 20 bases remaining between them. Germline loops: CDR1 MDHEN, CDR2 SYDVKM. This CDR3 contains 16 residues. CDR3 sequence reads: CASSTDPPRVGTEAFF. The CDR3 nucleotides read TGTGCCAGCAGTACCGACCCCCCCAGGGTGGGCACTGAAGCTTTCTTT.

J is TRBJ2-5 and V is TRBV19, with D possibly being TRBD1 (6 bases). CDR1 and CDR2 (germline): LNHDA, SQIVND (reference sequence). Between the trimmed V and J ends, which lost 3 bases and 7 bases, there was a span of 18 bases. This CDR3 region has 15 residues. CDR3 residues: CASSISAGTIGTQYF. CDR3 DNA: TGTGCCAGTAGTATCTCCGCAGGGACAATCGGGACCCAGTACTTC.

This clonotype was counted ten times or more. This rearrangement joins TRBV20-1 to TRBJ1-5; possible D gene TRBD1, 6 bases. Germline lookup yields CDR1 DFQATT and CDR2 SNEGSKA (reference sequence). Trimming removed 3 bases at V and 5 bases at J, with 14 bases between. The CDR3 is made up of 14 amino acids. The DNA for the CDR3 is TGCAGTGCTAGTCAGGGGAATATTCATCAGCCCCAGCATTTT. Translating gives CSASQGNIHQPQHF.

Ten or more counts support this clonotype. The rearrangement joins TRBV6-1 to TRBJ1-1, with D hard to call. The CDR3 totals 15 residues. Trimming shortened V by 5 bases and J by 1 base, and 14 bases separated the two germline ends. The germline V gene has CDR1 MNHNS and CDR2 SASEGT. The CDR3 DNA reads TGTGCCAGCAGTTCCCCACTCCGGGGGAACACTGAAGCTTTCTTT. It is translated as CASSSPLRGNTEAFF.

V and J are TRBV5-1 and TRBJ1-2, with no clear D. Germline CDR1 reads SGHRS; CDR2 reads YFSETQ. This CDR3 region has 19 residues. V gave up 0 bases and J gave up 0 bases, with 21 bases separating them. CDR3 nucleotide sequence: TGCGCCAGCAGCTTGGGCCCGCTACGGGGAGTGCGGGCTAACTATGGCTACACCTTC. This sequence encodes CASSLGPLRGVRANYGYTF.

The chain links TRBV20-1 to TRBJ1-1; 7 bases align to TRBD1. Germline V gene lookup returns CDR1 DFQATT and CDR2 SNEGSKA (reference sequence). CDR3 length: 14 amino acids. J gave up 8 bases and V 3 bases, and 12 bases lay outside the gene matches. The CDR3 spells CSASRDGTDSEAFF. The CDR3 DNA reads TGCAGTGCTAGCCGAGATGGGACAGATAGCGAAGCTTTCTTT.

This clonotype was counted between two and nine times. The gene calls are TRBV13 and TRBJ2-7; possible D gene TRBD2, 6 bases. Deletions cut 1 base from V and 5 bases from J, with 12 bases between. The CDR3 has 14 amino acids. From germline, CDR1 is PRHDT and CDR2 FYEKMQ (reference sequence). The CDR3 loop is CASSLALRDHEQYF. The CDR3 region has the DNA TGTGCCAGCAGCTTAGCGTTGCGGGATCACGAGCAGTACTTC.

This clonotype was picked up many times. The rearrangement uses TRBV7-9 and TRBJ2-7; D assignment may be TRBD1 or TRBD2 (5 bases each). This CDR3 has 13 amino acids. Germline lookup yields CDR1 SEHNR and CDR2 FQNEAQ (reference sequence). The V gene lost 4 bases and the J gene lost 4 bases, with 11 bases spanning the gap. The CDR3 spells CASSSGTVYEQYF. For the CDR3, the DNA is TGTGCCAGCAGCTCCGGGACGGTATACGAGCAGTACTTC.

This clonotype was recorded many times. The CDR3 region has the DNA TGTGCCAGCAGCTTAAACAGCCGCCGGGGTGGCTACACCTTC. This sequence encodes CASSLNSRRGGYTF. The rearrangement uses TRBV7-3 and TRBJ1-2; D remains ambiguous. Trimming removed 1 base from V and 7 bases from J, with 13 bases in between. Per the germline V gene, CDR1 is SGHTA and CDR2 is FQGTGA. This CDR3 is built from 14 residues.